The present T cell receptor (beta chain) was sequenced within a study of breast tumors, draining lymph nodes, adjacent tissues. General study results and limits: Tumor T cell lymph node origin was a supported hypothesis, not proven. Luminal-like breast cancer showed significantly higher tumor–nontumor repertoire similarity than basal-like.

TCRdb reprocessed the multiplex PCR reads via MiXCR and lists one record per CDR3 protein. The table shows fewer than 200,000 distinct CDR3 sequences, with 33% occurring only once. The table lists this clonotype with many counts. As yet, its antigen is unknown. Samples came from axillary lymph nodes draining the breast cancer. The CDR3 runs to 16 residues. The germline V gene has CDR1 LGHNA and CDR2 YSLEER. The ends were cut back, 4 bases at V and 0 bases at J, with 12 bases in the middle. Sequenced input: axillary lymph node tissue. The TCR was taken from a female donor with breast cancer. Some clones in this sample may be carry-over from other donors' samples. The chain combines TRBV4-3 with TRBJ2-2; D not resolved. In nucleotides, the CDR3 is TGCGCCAGCAGCCGTTTCCGGGCTTCGAACACCGGGGAGCTGTTTTTT. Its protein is CASSRFRASNTGELFF.